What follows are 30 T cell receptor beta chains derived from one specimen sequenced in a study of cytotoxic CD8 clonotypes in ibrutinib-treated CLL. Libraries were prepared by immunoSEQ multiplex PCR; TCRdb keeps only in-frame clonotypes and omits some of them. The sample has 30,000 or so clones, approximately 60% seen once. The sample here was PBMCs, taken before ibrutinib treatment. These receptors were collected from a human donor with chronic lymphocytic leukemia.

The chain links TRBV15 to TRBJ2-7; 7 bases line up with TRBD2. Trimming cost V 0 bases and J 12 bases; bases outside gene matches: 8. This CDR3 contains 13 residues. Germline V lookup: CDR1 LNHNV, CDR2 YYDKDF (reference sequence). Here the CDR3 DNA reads TGTGCCACCAGCAGAGATCCGCGGGAGAAAGCGTACTTC. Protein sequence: CATSRDPREKAYF.

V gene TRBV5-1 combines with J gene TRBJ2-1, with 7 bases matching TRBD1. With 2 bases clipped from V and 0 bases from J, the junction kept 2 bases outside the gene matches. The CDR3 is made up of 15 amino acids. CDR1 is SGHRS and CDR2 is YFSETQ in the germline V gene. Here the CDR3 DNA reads TGCGCCAGCAGCTTACAGGGGAGCTCCTACAATGAGCAGTTCTTC. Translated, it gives CASSLQGSSYNEQFF.

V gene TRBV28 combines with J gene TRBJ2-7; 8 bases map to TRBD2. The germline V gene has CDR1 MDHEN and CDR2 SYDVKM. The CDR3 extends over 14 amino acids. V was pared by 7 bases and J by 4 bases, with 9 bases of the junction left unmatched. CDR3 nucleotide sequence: TGTGCCAGCAACCCAGCGGGAGAGAGGTACGAGCAGTACTTC. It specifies CASNPAGERYEQYF.

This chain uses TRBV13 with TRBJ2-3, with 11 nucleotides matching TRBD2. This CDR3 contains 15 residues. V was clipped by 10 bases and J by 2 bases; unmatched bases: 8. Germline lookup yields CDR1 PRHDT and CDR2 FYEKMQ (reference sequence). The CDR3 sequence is CATAGLAEDTDTQYF. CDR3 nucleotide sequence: TGTGCCACCGCGGGACTAGCGGAAGACACAGATACGCAGTATTTT. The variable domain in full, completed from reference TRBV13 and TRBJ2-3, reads AAGVIQSPRHLIKEKRETATLKCYPIPRHDTVYWYQQGPGQDPQFLISFYEKMQSDKGSIPDRFSAQQFSDYHSELNMSSLELGDSALYFCATAGLAEDTDTQYFGPGTRLTVL.

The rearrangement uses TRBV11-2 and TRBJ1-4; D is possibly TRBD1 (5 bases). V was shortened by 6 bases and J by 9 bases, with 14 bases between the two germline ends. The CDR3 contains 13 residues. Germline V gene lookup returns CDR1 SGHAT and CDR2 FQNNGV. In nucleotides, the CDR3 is TGTGCCAGCAGAGCTATAGGGACGAAAAAACTGTTTTTT. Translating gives CASRAIGTKKLFF.

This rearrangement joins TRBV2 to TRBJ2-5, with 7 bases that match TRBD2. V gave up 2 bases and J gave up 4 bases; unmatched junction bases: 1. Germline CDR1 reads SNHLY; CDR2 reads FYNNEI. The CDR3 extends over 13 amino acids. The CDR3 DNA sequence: TGTGCCAGCAGTGAACTAGCGGTAGAGACCCAGTACTTC. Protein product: CASSELAVETQYF.

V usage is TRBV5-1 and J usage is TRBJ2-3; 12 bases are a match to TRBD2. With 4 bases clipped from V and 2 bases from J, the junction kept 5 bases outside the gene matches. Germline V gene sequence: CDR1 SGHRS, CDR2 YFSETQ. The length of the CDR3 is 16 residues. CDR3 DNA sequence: TGCGCCAGCAGCCCAGGGACTAGCGGGCCCACAGATACGCAGTATTTT. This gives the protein CASSPGTSGPTDTQYF.

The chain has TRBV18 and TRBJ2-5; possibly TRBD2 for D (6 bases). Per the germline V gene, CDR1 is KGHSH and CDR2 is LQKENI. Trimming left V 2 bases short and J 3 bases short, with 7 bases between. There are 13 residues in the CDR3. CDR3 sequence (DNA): TGTGCCAGCTCACCATGGGGGGAAGAGACCCAGTACTTC. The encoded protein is CASSPWGEETQYF.

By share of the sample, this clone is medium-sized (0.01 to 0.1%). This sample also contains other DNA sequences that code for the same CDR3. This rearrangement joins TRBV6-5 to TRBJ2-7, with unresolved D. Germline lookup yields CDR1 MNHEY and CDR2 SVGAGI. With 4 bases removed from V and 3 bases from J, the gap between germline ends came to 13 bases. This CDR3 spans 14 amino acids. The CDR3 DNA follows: TGTGCCAGCAGTTCGATCCAGAAGGTCTACGAGCAGTACTTC. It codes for CASSSIQKVYEQYF.

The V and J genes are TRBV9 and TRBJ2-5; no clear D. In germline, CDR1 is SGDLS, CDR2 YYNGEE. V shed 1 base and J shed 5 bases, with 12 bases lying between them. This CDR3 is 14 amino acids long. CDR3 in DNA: TGTGCCAGCAGCGTAACGGCCAACCTGGAGACCCAGTACTTC. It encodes CASSVTANLETQYF.

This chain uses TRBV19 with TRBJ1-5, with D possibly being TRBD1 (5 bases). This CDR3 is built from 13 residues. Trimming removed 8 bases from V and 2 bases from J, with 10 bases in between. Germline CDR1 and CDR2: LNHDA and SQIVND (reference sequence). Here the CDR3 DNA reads TGTGCCAGTGCCGGGGGAGGCAATCAGCCCCAGCATTTT. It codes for CASAGGGNQPQHF.

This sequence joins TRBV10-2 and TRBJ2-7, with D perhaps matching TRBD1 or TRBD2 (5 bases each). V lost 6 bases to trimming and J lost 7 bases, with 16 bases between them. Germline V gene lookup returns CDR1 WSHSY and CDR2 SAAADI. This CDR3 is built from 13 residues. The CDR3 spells CASRLRGAGEQYF. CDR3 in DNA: TGCGCCAGCAGATTGAGGGGAGCAGGAGAGCAGTACTTC.

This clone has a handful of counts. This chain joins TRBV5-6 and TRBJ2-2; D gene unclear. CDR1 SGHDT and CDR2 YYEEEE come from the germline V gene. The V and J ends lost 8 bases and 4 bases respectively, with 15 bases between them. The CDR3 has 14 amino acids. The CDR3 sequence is CASTLGLLTGELFF. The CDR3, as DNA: TGTGCCAGTACCCTAGGGCTACTCACCGGGGAGCTGTTTTTT. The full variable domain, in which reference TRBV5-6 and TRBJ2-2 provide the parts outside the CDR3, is DAGVTQSPTHLIKTRGQQVTLRCSPKSGHDTVSWYQQALGQGPQFIFQYYEEEERQRGNFPDRFSGHQFPNYSSELNVNALLLGDSALYLCASTLGLLTGELFFGEGSRLTVL.

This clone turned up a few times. The CDR3 sequence is CASSLEKGYEQYF. The CDR3 DNA reads TGCGCCAGCAGCTTGGAGAAGGGATACGAGCAGTACTTC. The chain uses TRBV5-1 and TRBJ2-7, with no clear D. Germline CDR1 and CDR2: SGHRS and YFSETQ. The CDR3 extends over 13 amino acids. Trimming took 0 bases from V and 4 from J, leaving 8 bases between them. Filled out from reference TRBV5-1 and TRBJ2-7, the complete variable domain reads KAGVTQTPRYLIKTRGQQVTLSCSPISGHRSVSWYQQTPGQGLQFLFEYFSETQRNKGNFPGRFSGRQFSNSRSEMNVSTLELGDSALYLCASSLEKGYEQYFGPGTRLTVT.

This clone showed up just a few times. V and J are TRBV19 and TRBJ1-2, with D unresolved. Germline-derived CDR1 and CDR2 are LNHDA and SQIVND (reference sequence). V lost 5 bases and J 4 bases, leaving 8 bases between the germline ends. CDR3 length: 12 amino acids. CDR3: CASSYSGYGYTF. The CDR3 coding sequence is TGTGCCAGTAGTTACTCCGGCTATGGCTACACCTTC.

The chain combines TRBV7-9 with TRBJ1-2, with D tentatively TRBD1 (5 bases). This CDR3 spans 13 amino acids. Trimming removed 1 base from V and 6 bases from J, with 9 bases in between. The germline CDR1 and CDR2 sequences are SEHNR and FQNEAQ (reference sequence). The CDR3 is CASSLEGLDGYTF. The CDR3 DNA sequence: TGTGCCAGCAGCTTAGAGGGACTTGATGGCTACACCTTC.

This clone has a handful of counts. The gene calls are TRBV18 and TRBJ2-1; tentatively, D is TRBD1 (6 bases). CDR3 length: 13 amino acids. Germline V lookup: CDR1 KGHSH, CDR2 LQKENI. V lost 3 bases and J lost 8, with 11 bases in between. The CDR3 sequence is CASSPIAGDEQFF. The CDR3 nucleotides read TGTGCCAGCTCACCGATCGCAGGGGATGAGCAGTTCTTC.

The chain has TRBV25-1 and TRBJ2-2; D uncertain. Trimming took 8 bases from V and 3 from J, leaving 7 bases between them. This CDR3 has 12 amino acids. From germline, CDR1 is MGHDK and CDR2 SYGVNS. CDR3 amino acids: CASRRDTGELFF. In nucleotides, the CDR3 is TGTGCCAGCCGCAGAGACACCGGGGAGCTGTTTTTT. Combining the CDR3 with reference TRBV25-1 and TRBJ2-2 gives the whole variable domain EADIYQTPRYLVIGTGKKITLECSQTMGHDKMYWYQQDPGMELHLIHYSYGVNSTEKGDLSSESTVSRIRTEHFPLTLESARPSHTSQYLCASRRDTGELFFGEGSRLTVL.

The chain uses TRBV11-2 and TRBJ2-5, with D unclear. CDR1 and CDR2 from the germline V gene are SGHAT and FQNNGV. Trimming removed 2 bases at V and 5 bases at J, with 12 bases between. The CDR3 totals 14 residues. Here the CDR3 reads CASSLLPVSETQYF. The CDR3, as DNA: TGTGCCAGCAGCTTATTACCCGTCAGCGAGACCCAGTACTTC.

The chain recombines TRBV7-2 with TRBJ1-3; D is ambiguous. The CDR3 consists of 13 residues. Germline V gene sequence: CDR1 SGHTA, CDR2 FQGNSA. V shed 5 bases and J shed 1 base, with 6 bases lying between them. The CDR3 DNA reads TGTGCCAGCAGCCACAGTTCTGGAAACACCATATATTTT. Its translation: CASSHSSGNTIYF.

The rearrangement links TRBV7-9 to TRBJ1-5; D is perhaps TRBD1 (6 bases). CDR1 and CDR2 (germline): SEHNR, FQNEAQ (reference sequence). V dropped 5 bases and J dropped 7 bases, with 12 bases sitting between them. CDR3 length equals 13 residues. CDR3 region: CASSLGQRQPQHF. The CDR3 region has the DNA TGTGCCAGCAGCCTGGGACAACGCCAGCCCCAGCATTTT.

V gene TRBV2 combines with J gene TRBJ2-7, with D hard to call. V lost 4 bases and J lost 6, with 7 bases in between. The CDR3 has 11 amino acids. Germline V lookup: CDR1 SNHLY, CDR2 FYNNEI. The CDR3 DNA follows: TGTGCCAGCAGTGTGTCCAGCGAGCAGTACTTC. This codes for CASSVSSEQYF.

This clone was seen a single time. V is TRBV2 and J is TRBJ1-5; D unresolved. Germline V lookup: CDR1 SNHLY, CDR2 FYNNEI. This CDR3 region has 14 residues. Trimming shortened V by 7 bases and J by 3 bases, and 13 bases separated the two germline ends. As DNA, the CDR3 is TGTGCCAGCACGGGGTACAGTTCCAATCAGCCCCAGCATTTT. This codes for CASTGYSSNQPQHF. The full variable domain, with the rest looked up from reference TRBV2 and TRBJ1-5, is EPEVTQTPSHQVTQMGQEVILRCVPISNHLYFYWYRQILGQKVEFLVSFYNNEISEKSEIFDDQFSVERPDGSNFTLKIRSTKLEDSAMYFCASTGYSSNQPQHFGDGTRLSIL.

This CDR3 is CASSQDPYLGVAQYF. CDR3 nucleotides: TGCGCCAGCAGCCAAGACCCCTATTTAGGGGTGGCGCAGTATTTT. V and J are TRBV4-1 and TRBJ2-3, with a weak D call TRBD1 (5 bases). The CDR3 loop spans 15 amino acids. Trimming left V 0 bases short and J 10 bases short, with 17 bases between. Looked up from germline, CDR1 is MGHRA and CDR2 is YSYEKL.

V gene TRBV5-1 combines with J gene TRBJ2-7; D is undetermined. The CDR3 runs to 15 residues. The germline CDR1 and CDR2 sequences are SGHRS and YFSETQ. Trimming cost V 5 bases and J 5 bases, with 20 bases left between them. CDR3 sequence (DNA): TGCGCCAGCAGGGTGACCGAGCAGAGTAGACACGAGCAGTACTTC. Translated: CASRVTEQSRHEQYF.

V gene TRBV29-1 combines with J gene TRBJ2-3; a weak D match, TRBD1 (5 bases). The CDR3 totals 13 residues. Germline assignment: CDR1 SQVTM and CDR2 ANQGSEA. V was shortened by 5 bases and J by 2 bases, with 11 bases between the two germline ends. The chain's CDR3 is CSVFAGLTDTQYF. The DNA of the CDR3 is TGCAGCGTTTTTGCAGGGCTCACAGATACGCAGTATTTT.

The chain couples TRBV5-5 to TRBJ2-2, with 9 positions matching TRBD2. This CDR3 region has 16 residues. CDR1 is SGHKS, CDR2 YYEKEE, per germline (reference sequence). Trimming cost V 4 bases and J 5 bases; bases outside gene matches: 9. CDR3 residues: CASSPGASGITGELFF. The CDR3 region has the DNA TGTGCCAGCAGCCCCGGGGCTAGCGGGATTACCGGGGAGCTGTTTTTT.

The CDR3: CASSHRTSWGGELFF. The CDR3, as DNA: TGTGCCAGCAGCCACCGGACTAGTTGGGGCGGGGAGCTGTTTTTT. The chain uses TRBV13 and TRBJ2-2, with 7 bases identical to TRBD2. Germline CDR1 and CDR2: PRHDT and FYEKMQ (reference sequence). V shed 5 bases, J shed 7 bases, and the junction held 10 bases outside the gene matches. The CDR3 covers 15 residues.

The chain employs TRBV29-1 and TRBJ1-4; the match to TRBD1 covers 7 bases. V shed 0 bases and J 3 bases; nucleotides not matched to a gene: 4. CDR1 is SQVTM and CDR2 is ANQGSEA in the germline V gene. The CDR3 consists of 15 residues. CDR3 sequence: CSVEEGGQPNEKLFF. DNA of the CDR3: TGCAGCGTTGAAGAGGGGGGACAGCCTAATGAAAAACTGTTTTTT.

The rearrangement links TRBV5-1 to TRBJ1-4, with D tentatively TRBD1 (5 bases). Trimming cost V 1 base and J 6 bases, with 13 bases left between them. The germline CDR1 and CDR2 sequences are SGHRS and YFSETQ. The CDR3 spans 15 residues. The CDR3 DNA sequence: TGCGCCAGCAGCTTGAGGCCCCAGACAGATGAAAAACTGTTTTTT. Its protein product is CASSLRPQTDEKLFF.